The sample holds many counts of the clone carrying this T cell receptor beta chain. Its antigen is still unknown. Other DNA sequences in the sample encode the same CDR3. These data belong to a study of shared clonotypes between healthy human individuals. Study in general: Each donor's CD4 naive and CD4 memory cells filled three plates apiece, CD8 naive two, and CD8 memory one.

Naive CD8 cells were CD45RO-negative, positively selected for CCR7, excluding terminally differentiated effector memory CD45RA+ cells. Germline V gives CDR1 SQVTM, CDR2 ANQGSEA. CDR3 length equals 15 residues. Trimming left V 7 bases short and J 3 bases short, with 18 bases between. Study-level results: What naive subsets generally showed was a larger estimated richness than memory subsets showed. Some clonotypes were shared by all four sorted-subset donors, while others were not shared. The non-shared ones had lower generation probabilities than the shared ones.

Genomic DNA of each subset was evenly split across several immunoSEQ plates. Profiled with immunoSEQ multiplex PCR; TCRdb holds only in-frame clones, not every one. The table lists some 740,000 clones, almost 95% of them singletons. The source of this sequence is a man aged 30 to 39 in good health. The sample was naive CD8+ T cells sorted from blood. V is TRBV29-1 and J is TRBJ2-2, with a possible D match to TRBD2 (6 bases). The CDR3 DNA is TGCAGCGCCAAATCGGGACTGGGCGACACCGGGGAGCTGTTTTTT. Its translation is CSAKSGLGDTGELFF.